There are a few counts of the clone carrying this TCR beta chain. TCRdb reprocessed the PCR reads via MiXCR and lists one record per CDR3 protein. The sample contains some 90,000 distinct CDR3 sequences, about 49% of which appear only once. Trimming shortened V by 0 bases and J by 10 bases, and 6 bases separated the two germline ends. CDR3 length equals 11 residues. Germline V gene data show CDR1 as ENHRY and CDR2 as SYGVKD. The source of the sample is a study of CDR3 diversity in severe acne. Sequenced material: blood. The chain employs TRBV10-3 and TRBJ1-1, with no clear D. The sequence came from a male donor with severe acne vulgaris. Here the CDR3 DNA reads TGTGCCATCAGTGAGTCATGGGGAGCTTTCTTT. Its protein is CAISESWGAFF.